A few counts support the clone carrying this T cell receptor beta chain. No antigen is known for it. These data originate in a study of blood T cells in healthy people across ages. Unmatched junction bases numbered 9, after V lost 1 base and J lost 1 base. Germline values: CDR1 SGHDT, CDR2 YYEEEE. This CDR3 is built from 17 residues. About 10 milliliters of peripheral blood were drawn from each donor into EDTA-treated tubes. A sample-barcoded 5' primer and a J-beta primer mix were used in a second PCR of roughly 6 to 11 cycles. TCRdb fed the 5' RACE reads into MiXCR, producing one record per CDR3 protein. The sample has 650,000 to 1,000,000 distinct CDR3 sequences; about 47% are singletons. The study's findings and limits: Estimated diversity, derived from one million T cells, was regarded as an underestimate.

Input material: blood. The TCR was taken from a man at least 80 years old in good health. The chain employs TRBV5-6 and TRBJ2-3; 7 bases map to TRBD2. The CDR3 spells CASSLSGLAEGTDTQYF. CDR3 bases: TGTGCCAGCAGCTTGAGCGGCCTAGCGGAGGGCACAGATACGCAGTATTTT.